These T cell receptor beta chains were read from a single sample in a study of T cell responses to AZD1222 COVID-19 vaccine. Clones were sequenced by immunoSEQ multiplex PCR, and TCRdb holds only the in-frame ones, with some missing. The sample shows about 150,000 clones, 90% to 95% of them seen only once. The source was peripheral blood, collected on day 0 of AZD1222 vaccination. The receptors shown here come from an adult in good health. The CDR3 runs from the conserved cysteine through the conserved F or W. A D gene is named only where the DNA matches it firmly. Size tells how often a clone was seen (once, few, many) or the class of an expanded clone, and some rows leave it out.

NA	NA	TRBJ1-6	TRBV28	TGTGCCAGCAGTTTGCGGCCGAACTATAATTCACCCCTCCACTTT	CASSLRPNYNSPLHF
TRBD2	NA	TRBJ2-1	TRBV20-1	TGCAGTGCTCCCTGGGGGGGGACTCCGTTCTTC	CSAPWGGTPFF
NA	NA	TRBJ2-7	TRBV5-6	TGTGCCAGCAGAGGGAGCACCTACGAGCAGTACTTC	CASRGSTYEQYF
NA	NA	TRBJ2-1	TRBV6-5	TGTGCCAGCAGACCGGACACCATATCCTACAATGAGCAGTTCTTC	CASRPDTISYNEQFF
TRBD1	NA	TRBJ1-2	TRBV27	TGTGCCAGCGGCAAGGACAGGGTTTATGGCTACACCTTC	CASGKDRVYGYTF
NA	NA	TRBJ1-1	TRBV18	TGTGCCAGCTCATCCACCCTCGTTGAAGCTTTCTTT	CASSSTLVEAFF
NA	NA	TRBJ2-1	TRBV27	TGTGCCAGCAGTGCCCCGGACGTTAATGAGCAGTTCTTC	CASSAPDVNEQFF
NA	NA	TRBJ1-1	TRBV12-2	TGTGCAAGTCGCGGACAGACTGAAGCTTTCTTT	CASRGQTEAFF
TRBD1	NA	TRBJ2-1	TRBV28	TGTGCCAGCAGTTCTTCCGGGACAGGGCGGAATGAGCAGTTCTTC	CASSSSGTGRNEQFF
TRBD2	NA	TRBJ2-3	TRBV7-8	TGTGCCAGCAGCTTAGGCGGGAGGTTCACAGATACGCAGTATTTT	CASSLGGRFTDTQYF
TRBD1	NA	TRBJ1-3	TRBV19	TGTGCCAGTAGCCTTAAGGGGGCTGGTGGAAACACCATATATTTT	CASSLKGAGGNTIYF
TRBD2	NA	TRBJ2-3	TRBV29-1	TGCAGCGCCGCGACTAGCGTAAAGGCATCAGATACGCAGTATTTT	CSAATSVKASDTQYF
NA	NA	TRBJ2-1	TRBV4-2	TGTGCCAGCAGCCAAATAAGGGAGTACAATGAGCAGTTCTTC	CASSQIREYNEQFF
NA	few	TRBJ2-7	TRBV28	TGTGCCAGCCATACGAAGGGGCGCGAGCAGTACTTC	CASHTKGREQYF
NA	NA	TRBJ1-5	TRBV18	TGTGCCAGCTCACCAGGGGTGAAGGATCAGCCCCAGCATTTT	CASSPGVKDQPQHF
NA	NA	TRBJ1-2	TRBV6-2/TRBV6-3	TGTGCCAGCAGTTTAGGGGGAGTCTACACCTTC	CASSLGGVYTF
NA	once	TRBJ1-5	TRBV7-9	TGTGCCAGCAAATCCTCGGACAACAATCAGCCCCAGCATTTT	CASKSSDNNQPQHF
TRBD1	NA	TRBJ2-1	TRBV15	TGTGCCACCAGCCGACCGGGACAGGGCTACAATGAGCAGTTCTTC	CATSRPGQGYNEQFF
NA	NA	TRBJ2-3	TRBV27	TGTGCCAGCAGTTTGGTAGGGGCCAGCGCCTACCCCACAGATACGCAGTATTTT	CASSLVGASAYPTDTQYF
TRBD1	NA	TRBJ2-5	TRBV24-1	TGTGCCACCAGTGATCCTCGGGACAGGGGTCAGGAGACCCAGTACTTC	CATSDPRDRGQETQYF
TRBD2	NA	TRBJ2-5	TRBV18	TGTGCCAGCTCATTTCTAGCGGGAGACCAAGAGACCCAGTACTTC	CASSFLAGDQETQYF
TRBD1	NA	TRBJ1-5	TRBV19	TGTGCCACCAGGGACAGGGCGGGTCGGGGGGATCAGCCCCAGCATTTT	CATRDRAGRGDQPQHF
TRBD2	NA	TRBJ2-2	TRBV7-9	TGTGCCAGCAGCTTTTCAGCGGGGGATAACACCGGGGAGCTGTTTTTT	CASSFSAGDNTGELFF
TRBD2	NA	TRBJ2-1	TRBV5-4	TGTGCCAGCAGCTCCTCAGCGGGAGGGACGAGTGAGCAGTTCTTC	CASSSSAGGTSEQFF
TRBD2	NA	TRBJ2-2	TRBV7-2	TGTGCCAGCAGCTTAGGTGCTAGCGGGGTGAACACCGGGGAGCTGTTTTTT	CASSLGASGVNTGELFF
NA	NA	TRBJ2-7	TRBV4-2	TGTGCCAGCAGCCAGGGGGCATACGAGCAGTACTTC	CASSQGAYEQYF
NA	NA	TRBJ2-6	TRBV27	TGTGCCAGCAGTTCACTAGGGAGGGGGCAAAGCTCTGGGGCCAACGTCCTGACTTTC	CASSSLGRGQSSGANVLTF
NA	NA	TRBJ1-4	TRBV15	TGTGCCACCAGCTACAGGGCTAATGAAAAACTGTTTTTT	CATSYRANEKLFF
NA	NA	TRBJ1-5	TRBV28	TGTGCCAGCAGTTCTCCCTGGAGGGGGTATCAGCCCCAGCATTTT	CASSSPWRGYQPQHF
NA	NA	TRBJ1-2	TRBV10-3	TGTGCCATCAGTGAGTCGGCATTGACACCGGCCTCTGGCTACACCTTC	CAISESALTPASGYTF
TRBD1	NA	TRBJ1-5	TRBV28	TGTGCCAGCAGTTCAGGGGGGCAGCCCCAGCATTTT	CASSSGGQPQHF
NA	NA	TRBJ2-5	TRBV19	TGTGCCAGTAGTATCTCAACACAAGAGACCCAGTACTTC	CASSISTQETQYF
NA	once	TRBJ2-1	TRBV10-1	TGCGCCCGGGATGCCTCGGTCGGTGAGCAGTTCTTC	CARDASVGEQFF
NA	NA	TRBJ2-2	TRBV3-1/TRBV3-2	TGTGCCAGCGGGGAGGCCTCTGCCGGGGAGCTGTTTTTT	CASGEASAGELFF
NA	NA	TRBJ2-5	TRBV7-3	TGTGCCAGCAGCAGGACAGAACAAGAGACCCAGTACTTC	CASSRTEQETQYF
TRBD2	NA	TRBJ2-2	TRBV9	TGTGCCAGCAGCGTAGGGCTAGCGGGAGCCGGGGAGCTGTTTTTT	CASSVGLAGAGELFF
NA	few	TRBJ2-7	TRBV7-9	TGTGCCAGCAGCCGCGACCTCTACGAGCAGTACTTC	CASSRDLYEQYF
TRBD1	NA	TRBJ2-7	TRBV6-5	TGTGCCAGCAGTTACTCGCAGGGGACAGGGGAAGCCGAGCAGTACTTC	CASSYSQGTGEAEQYF
TRBD2	once	TRBJ2-5	TRBV3-1/TRBV3-2	TGTGCCAGCAGCCAAGATTATGCGGGAGGTACCCGTCCGAAAGAGACCCAGTACTTC	CASSQDYAGGTRPKETQYF
TRBD2	NA	TRBJ2-1	TRBV7-9	TGTGCCAGCATGGGGGGGATGCAGTACAATGAGCAGTTCTTC	CASMGGMQYNEQFF
TRBD1	NA	TRBJ1-1	TRBV18	TGTGCCAGCTCACCGGGACAGACTGGGGCCGAAGCTTTCTTT	CASSPGQTGAEAFF
NA	NA	TRBJ1-4	TRBV25-1	TGTGCCAGCAGTGAATTTGTCGGAGCTCCAAATCAAAATGAAAAACTGTTTTTT	CASSEFVGAPNQNEKLFF
NA	NA	TRBJ1-6	TRBV28	TGTGCCAGCAGGCCCGGCACGACCTCTTCACCCCTCCACTTT	CASRPGTTSSPLHF
NA	once	TRBJ2-2	TRBV28	TGTGCCAGCAGTTTAGGAGGTTTAGGAACCGGGGAGCTGTTTTTT	CASSLGGLGTGELFF
NA	NA	TRBJ2-5	TRBV15	TGTGCCACCAGCAGAACTCCGGACACCCAAGAGACCCAGTACTTC	CATSRTPDTQETQYF
TRBD1	NA	TRBJ2-7	TRBV5-4	TGTGCCAGCAGCCCGGGGGACAGGAGCTCCTACGAGCAGTACTTC	CASSPGDRSSYEQYF
TRBD2	NA	TRBJ2-1	TRBV24-1	TGTGCCACCAGAGCAGCTAGCGGGCTTGAGCAGTTCTTC	CATRAASGLEQFF
NA	NA	TRBJ1-4	TRBV3-1/TRBV3-2	TGTGCCAGCAGCCAAGGAACCGGGGAGAGCGAAAAACTGTTTTTT	CASSQGTGESEKLFF
NA	NA	TRBJ2-4	TRBV4-3	TGCGCCAGCAGCCAAGAGTCGTGGCGGACCCTAGCCAAAAACATTCAGTACTTC	CASSQESWRTLAKNIQYF
TRBD1	NA	TRBJ2-7	TRBV6-6	TGTGCCAGCAGTTACCGGGACAGGGGAGAGCAGTACTTC	CASSYRDRGEQYF
NA	NA	TRBJ1-5	TRBV3-1/TRBV3-2	TGTGCCAGCAGCGGTGGGAGGGGCAATCAGCCCCAGCATTTT	CASSGGRGNQPQHF
NA	NA	TRBJ2-5	TRBV5-8	TGTGCCAGCAGCTTGTCTCCAGGGCGGGAGACCCAGTACTTC	CASSLSPGRETQYF
NA	once	TRBJ2-5	TRBV12-3/TRBV12-4	TGTGCCAGCACCCGGTGGGATGTGGAGACCCAGTACTTC	CASTRWDVETQYF
NA	NA	TRBJ1-4	TRBV4-1	TGCGCCAGCAGCCAGCACGATGAAAAACTGTTTTTT	CASSQHDEKLFF
NA	NA	TRBJ2-3	TRBV2	TGTGCCAGTGCAGGGCTGGATACGCAGTATTTT	CASAGLDTQYF
TRBD1	NA	TRBJ1-2	TRBV27	TGTGCCAGCAGTTTAAAAACAGGGGGATACTATGGCTACACCTTC	CASSLKTGGYYGYTF
TRBD1	NA	TRBJ1-1	TRBV6-5	TGTGCCAGCAAAGTCGACAGGGGGCGAAAAGCTTTCTTT	CASKVDRGRKAFF
NA	NA	TRBJ1-6	TRBV28	TGTGCCAGCAGACCTCGCCAGGACTACTCACCCCTCCACTTT	CASRPRQDYSPLHF